This T cell receptor (beta chain) was identified in a study of graft-versus-host responses after intestinal transplantation. As for the study in general: Every one of the recipients received anti-thymocyte globulin induction and afterwards took tacrolimus and steroids for 3 to 4 years. Overall study results and limits: GvH clones appeared in recipient marrow, some first in ileum or blood.

Assay: immunoSEQ multiplex PCR; the TCRdb copy retains only in-frame clones and omits some. The table has about 88,000 clones, over 90% seen once. A remark on this clone: The antigen remains unidentified.

After removal of 1 base from V and 5 bases from J, the junction contained 7 bases not matched to a gene. Germline V gene lookup returns CDR1 SEHNR and CDR2 FQNEAQ (reference sequence). The CDR3 is made up of 16 amino acids. This clonotype was obtained from a human donor who was the organ donor for an intestinal transplant. This chain connects TRBV7-9 to TRBJ2-3; 9 nucleotides line up with TRBD2. Material: unstimulated CD4+ T cells sorted from spleen or lymph node cells, obtained before transplant. As DNA, the CDR3 is TGTGCCAGCAGCTTAGTGGCTAGCGGGGTAGGAGATACGCAGTATTTT. As protein: CASSLVASGVGDTQYF.